What follows are 23 T cell receptor beta chains derived from one specimen sequenced in a study of T cells after yellow fever vaccination. TCRdb re-called the 5' RACE reads with MiXCR, one entry per CDR3 protein. The data show more than 450,000 distinct CDR3 sequences, 21% seen once. The source material was PBMCs, sampled about 20 days after the first yellow fever vaccination. All receptors derive from a man aged 18 to 30 who received the YFV17D yellow fever vaccine.

The chain combines TRBV28 with TRBJ2-7, with 10 bases lining up with TRBD2. This CDR3 comprises 16 residues. With V trimmed by 4 bases and J by 1 base, 7 bases remained unmatched. CDR1 is MDHEN, CDR2 SYDVKM, per germline. In DNA form, the CDR3 reads TGTGCCAGCAGTTCCCTCGGACTAGCGGCTTCCTACGAGCAGTACTTC. Translation gives CASSSLGLAASYEQYF.

The sample holds a few counts of this clonotype. The rearrangement joins TRBV5-4 to TRBJ2-3, with TRBD1 matching 7 bases. Per the germline V gene, CDR1 is SGHNT and CDR2 is YYREEE (reference sequence). V shed 4 bases and J 5 bases; nucleotides not matched to a gene: 7. The CDR3 is 14 amino acids. CDR3 sequence reads: CASSDRRQGDTQYF. CDR3 DNA sequence: TGTGCCAGCAGCGACCGAAGACAGGGAGATACGCAGTATTTT.

This clonotype has more than one count but fewer than ten. This chain joins TRBV24-1 and TRBJ2-5; TRBD1 matches 11 bases. Looked up from germline, CDR1 is KGHDR and CDR2 is SFDVKD. V dropped 3 bases and J dropped 4; count of bases not matched to a gene: 6. The CDR3 sequence is 16 residues long. CDR3 in amino acids: CATSDPGDRGGETQYF. The CDR3, as DNA: TGTGCCACCAGTGATCCCGGGGACAGGGGGGGAGAGACCCAGTACTTC.

This chain joins TRBV5-4 and TRBJ2-7, with D unresolved. The CDR3 spans 14 residues. V was trimmed by 0 bases and J by 4 bases, leaving 11 bases between them. Germline V gene sequence: CDR1 SGHNT, CDR2 YYREEE (reference sequence). Written as DNA, the CDR3 is TGTGCCAGCAGCTTGGCGCCAGCCTTTTACGAGCAGTACTTC. This sequence encodes CASSLAPAFYEQYF.

The CDR3: CASSQRTGGLEPDTQYF. CDR3 coding DNA: TGCGCCAGCAGCCAACGGACAGGGGGCCTTGAGCCAGATACGCAGTATTTT. This chain connects TRBV4-1 to TRBJ2-3, with 11 bases lining up with TRBD1. Germline V gives CDR1 MGHRA, CDR2 YSYEKL. The CDR3 extends over 17 amino acids. Losses at the gene ends were 2 bases for V and 4 bases for J; bases not matched to a gene: 8.

About this clonotype: The junction departs from germline at one end; a sequencing error may be responsible. The CDR3 loop reads CASSSVPGTGSDF. In nucleotides, the CDR3 is TGTGCCAGCAGTTCTGTACCCGGGACTGGCTCCGACTTT. This sequence joins TRBV28 and TRBJ1-6, with D maybe TRBD1 (5 bases). The CDR3 consists of 13 residues. Germline assignment: CDR1 MDHEN and CDR2 SYDVKM.

The J gene is TRBJ2-7, the V gene TRBV2, with TRBD2 matching over 13 bases. Losses at the gene ends were 8 bases for V and 2 bases for J; bases not matched to a gene: 6. CDR3 length: 15 amino acids. The germline V gene encodes CDR1 SNHLY and CDR2 FYNNEI. In DNA form, the CDR3 reads TGTGCCAGCGGACTAGCGGGGGAAAGGGCCTACGAGCAGTACTTC. Its translation: CASGLAGERAYEQYF.

This clonotype was detected a few times. The chain has TRBV7-2 and TRBJ2-5, with a weak D call TRBD1 (5 bases). This CDR3 comprises 16 residues. CDR1 SGHTA and CDR2 FQGNSA come from the germline V gene. V lost 5 bases, J lost 7 bases, and 23 bases lay in between. The CDR3 DNA reads as TGTGCCAGCAGCCAAAAAGACAGCCCAGGGAAACTGACCCAGTACTTC. It specifies CASSQKDSPGKLTQYF.

V is TRBV6-2 or TRBV6-3 and J is TRBJ1-1, with TRBD1 as a possible D gene (5 bases). V was shortened by 0 bases and J by 4 bases, with 12 bases between the two germline ends. CDR1 and CDR2 from the germline V gene are MNHEY and SVGEGT. This CDR3 comprises 15 residues. DNA for the CDR3: TGTGCCAGCAGTTACTCGGAGGGGTTGTCCACTGAAGCTTTCTTT. Protein sequence: CASSYSEGLSTEAFF.

The V gene is TRBV29-1, the J gene TRBJ2-2, with 9 positions matching TRBD1. The J segment lost 6 bases and the V segment lost 5 bases, leaving 7 bases of the junction unmatched. The CDR3 extends over 14 amino acids. Looked up from germline, CDR1 is SQVTM and CDR2 is ANQGSEA. Written as DNA, the CDR3 is TGCAGCGTTCCGGGACAGGGTGGTGCCGGGGAGCTGTTTTTT. Protein: CSVPGQGGAGELFF.

This clonotype was seen only a few times. The chain links TRBV21-1 to TRBJ2-1; TRBD2, the D gene given by the table, was not confirmed from the DNA. TRBV21-1 is a listed pseudogene. The CDR3 spans 20 residues. As DNA, the CDR3 is TGTGCCAGCAGCAAAGTGTCATACCCGGGACTAGCGGGGGCGTTCAATGAGCAGTTCTTC. Encoded protein: CASSKVSYPGLAGAFNEQFF.

A few counts support this clonotype. The gene calls are TRBV13 and TRBJ2-3; TRBD2 agrees at 11 bases. The CDR3 is made up of 16 amino acids. CDR1 and CDR2 (germline): PRHDT, FYEKMQ (reference sequence). With V trimmed by 3 bases and J by 1 base, 3 bases remained unmatched. The CDR3 loop is CASSFTTSGGTDTQYF. The CDR3 DNA sequence: TGTGCCAGCAGCTTCACGACTAGCGGGGGCACAGATACGCAGTATTTT. The full variable domain, completed using reference TRBV13 and TRBJ2-3, is AAGVIQSPRHLIKEKRETATLKCYPIPRHDTVYWYQQGPGQDPQFLISFYEKMQSDKGSIPDRFSAQQFSDYHSELNMSSLELGDSALYFCASSFTTSGGTDTQYFGPGTRLTVL.

This clonotype was observed a handful of times. The rearrangement links TRBV7-2 to TRBJ2-1, with D unresolved. CDR3 length: 15 amino acids. The germline V and J ends were trimmed by 5 bases and 0 bases, with 11 bases remaining between them. Per germline, CDR1 SGHTA and CDR2 FQGNSA. The CDR3 DNA follows: TGTGCCAGCAGCGACGACTTGAGCTCCTACAATGAGCAGTTCTTC. Translating it yields CASSDDLSSYNEQFF.

The chain employs TRBV19 and TRBJ2-1, with 8 bases lining up with TRBD2. Germline V gene data show CDR1 as LNHDA and CDR2 as SQIVND (reference sequence). The CDR3 has 16 amino acids. The V segment lost 3 bases and the J segment 3 bases; nucleotides outside the gene matches: 7. Written as DNA, the CDR3 is TGTGCCAGTAGTATTGTTGGGCGGGGGGTCTACAATGAGCAGTTCTTC. Translating gives CASSIVGRGVYNEQFF.

This clonotype was seen ten or more times. The V and J genes are TRBV15 and TRBJ2-3; D unclear. Per germline, CDR1 LNHNV and CDR2 YYDKDF (reference sequence). This CDR3 has 16 residues. The V end was cut by 0 bases, the J end by 0 bases, with 10 bases between. The CDR3 region is CATSRDTQRSTDTQYF. The CDR3 nucleotides are TGTGCCACCAGCAGAGATACTCAGAGAAGCACAGATACGCAGTATTTT.

The chain recombines TRBV5-1 with TRBJ2-5; the D is unclear. Germline CDR1 reads SGHRS; CDR2 reads YFSETQ. Trimming pared 1 base from V and 5 bases from J, leaving 21 bases between. This CDR3 has 17 amino acids. The CDR3: CASSLTGRSWGYETQYF. DNA for the CDR3: TGCGCCAGCAGCTTGACTGGTCGTAGCTGGGGTTATGAGACCCAGTACTTC.

The rearrangement links TRBV20-1 to TRBJ2-1, with D perhaps matching TRBD2 (6 bases). V was trimmed by 4 bases and J by 1 base, leaving 11 bases between them. Germline assignment: CDR1 DFQATT and CDR2 SNEGSKA (reference sequence). The CDR3 is 14 amino acids. The CDR3 spells CSATRRGSYNEQFF. CDR3 coding DNA: TGCAGTGCTACTAGGAGGGGATCCTACAATGAGCAGTTCTTC.

The chain uses TRBV20-1 and TRBJ1-4; 8 bases align to TRBD1. Per germline, CDR1 DFQATT and CDR2 SNEGSKA (reference sequence). V trimming: 4 bases; J trimming: 5 bases; junction bases outside the gene matches: 3. CDR3 size: 13 residues. CDR3 amino acids: CSATGQGNEKLFF. In nucleotides, the CDR3 is TGCAGTGCTACCGGACAGGGAAATGAAAAACTGTTTTTT.

J is TRBJ1-6 and V is TRBV25-1, with 9 bases fitting TRBD1. The germline V gene encodes CDR1 MGHDK and CDR2 SYGVNS. Unmatched junction bases numbered 4, after V lost 7 bases and J lost 9 bases. The CDR3 consists of 13 residues. The CDR3: CASTPDRGSPLHF. Written as DNA, the CDR3 is TGTGCCAGCACCCCGGACAGGGGTTCACCCCTCCACTTT.

This clonotype was observed a few times. V and J are TRBV6-5 and TRBJ1-1; 9 positions agree with TRBD1. This CDR3 is 12 amino acids long. V lost 6 bases to trimming and J lost 9 bases; unmatched junction nucleotides: 5. CDR1 MNHEY and CDR2 SVGAGI come from the germline V gene. CDR3 DNA sequence: TGTGCCAGCAGCCGTGGGACAGGGAAAGCTTTCTTT. This sequence encodes CASSRGTGKAFF.

The rearrangement uses TRBV29-1 and TRBJ2-7; D perhaps matches TRBD1 (6 bases). The ends were cut back, 3 bases at V and 0 bases at J, with 18 bases in the middle. CDR1 SQVTM and CDR2 ANQGSEA come from the germline V gene. The CDR3 is 16 residues long. CDR3 coding DNA: TGCAGCGTTGAGGGGTATCCGACAGGTAACTCCTACGAGCAGTACTTC. It yields the protein CSVEGYPTGNSYEQYF.

The gene calls are TRBV3-1 and TRBJ2-1, with 8 bases lining up with TRBD2. V was clipped by 4 bases and J by 7 bases; unmatched bases: 9. Germline V gene data show CDR1 as LGHDT and CDR2 as YNNKEL (reference sequence). The CDR3 is 15 amino acids. CDR3 DNA: TGTGCCAGCAGCCTTAGCGGGGCTCCCGGGAATGAGCAGTTCTTC. This codes for CASSLSGAPGNEQFF.

The V gene is TRBV7-9, the J gene TRBJ1-6; a weak D match, TRBD1 (6 bases). From germline, CDR1 is SEHNR and CDR2 FQNEAQ (reference sequence). The length of the CDR3 is 14 residues. V was trimmed by 5 bases and J by 6 bases, leaving 11 bases between them. CDR3: CASSRSDSNSPLHF. The CDR3 bases are TGTGCCAGCAGCCGTTCGGACAGTAATTCACCCCTCCACTTT.